This T cell receptor beta chain emerged from a study of T cells expressing NK-cell markers. Study information: The sequencing cohort of eight donors included seven HCMV-seropositive individuals and one seronegative individual. Study-wide results and caveats: Roughly 6 of the donors carried dominant NKG2C+ clonotypes that took up roughly 1.0-8% of their CD8+ T cells. The same clonotypes also predominated in the CD3+CD56-NKG2C+ fraction of several donors.

Germline assignment: CDR1 MGHDK and CDR2 SYGVNS. The CDR3 covers 16 residues. Reprocessing the 5' RACE reads, TCRdb reports a single entry for every CDR3 protein and omits DNA. The repertoire table contains under 200,000 distinct CDR3 sequences. Remarks on this clonotype: Its antigen is still unknown.

The V and J genes are TRBV25-1 and TRBJ2-3; without DNA, the TCRdb call of TRBD2 cannot be checked. This receptor was identified in a woman between 18 and 70 years old in good health. The sequencing sample was made of blood T cells: a sorted CD56 or NKG2C T cell subset, CD4+ or CD8+ T cells, or bulk PBMC T cells (not recorded which). CDR3 sequence reads: CASSEGLAGGPDTQYF.